These T cell receptor beta chains were read from a single sample in a study of OX40 agonist ivuxolimab in advanced cancers. Generated by immunoSEQ multiplex PCR, the TCRdb table keeps only in-frame clones and is missing some. The sample has just under 75,000 clones, about 94% seen once. The source was CD4+ or CD8+ T cells sorted from blood, collected in a trial of the OX40 agonist ivuxolimab. The receptors come from an adult with an advanced solid tumor such as melanoma, head and neck, liver or kidney cancer. Both conserved end residues are part of each CDR3. Fields, in order: clone size, V gene, D gene, J gene, CDR3 DNA, CDR3 protein. The D gene is left open where the match is weak. Some rows mark clone size as missing; the rest say once, few, many or name a class of expanded clone.

clone size: .
V gene: TRBV30
D gene: .
J gene: TRBJ2-7
CDR3 DNA: TGTGCCTGGAGTGTCCCCCCAAGCTACGAGCAGTACTTC
CDR3 protein: CAWSVPPSYEQYF

clone size: .
V gene: TRBV25-1
D gene: .
J gene: TRBJ2-5
CDR3 DNA: TGTGCCAGCAGTAAAAGAGAGACCCAGTACTTC
CDR3 protein: CASSKRETQYF

clone size: once
V gene: TRBV18
D gene: .
J gene: TRBJ2-3
CDR3 DNA: TGTGCCAGCTCACCACCGGGCTCAGGGTCAGATACGCAGTATTTT
CDR3 protein: CASSPPGSGSDTQYF

clone size: .
V gene: TRBV19
D gene: TRBD1
J gene: TRBJ2-3
CDR3 DNA: TGTGCCAGTAGTATACAGGGGGGCACAGATACGCAGTATTTT
CDR3 protein: CASSIQGGTDTQYF

clone size: .
V gene: TRBV5-6
D gene: .
J gene: TRBJ2-1
CDR3 DNA: TGTGCCAGCAGCCGTGGCCGGGGTGACTCCTACAATGAGCAGTTCTTC
CDR3 protein: CASSRGRGDSYNEQFF

clone size: .
V gene: TRBV4-1
D gene: TRBD2
J gene: TRBJ2-7
CDR3 DNA: TGCGCCAGCAGCCAACAGGGGACTAGCGGGAGGGAGGAGCAGTACTTC
CDR3 protein: CASSQQGTSGREEQYF

clone size: .
V gene: TRBV27
D gene: TRBD2
J gene: TRBJ2-5
CDR3 DNA: TGTGCCAGCAGTCCGGGACTAGCGGGAATTGGGACCCAGTACTTC
CDR3 protein: CASSPGLAGIGTQYF

clone size: .
V gene: TRBV7-9
D gene: .
J gene: TRBJ2-3
CDR3 DNA: TGTGCCAGCAGCCCCCGTGAGGATACGCAGTATTTT
CDR3 protein: CASSPREDTQYF

clone size: .
V gene: TRBV2
D gene: .
J gene: TRBJ2-7
CDR3 DNA: TGTGCCAGCAGCGGACCCGGGAACATCTACGAGCAGTACTTC
CDR3 protein: CASSGPGNIYEQYF

clone size: .
V gene: TRBV5-6
D gene: TRBD2
J gene: TRBJ2-3
CDR3 DNA: TGTGCCAGCAGGAAACTACCGGGACTAGCCTCAGATACGCAGTATTTT
CDR3 protein: CASRKLPGLASDTQYF

clone size: .
V gene: TRBV7-6
D gene: TRBD2
J gene: TRBJ2-1
CDR3 DNA: TGTGCCAGCAGCTTAGGTGCGGGAGTGGGTAATGAGCAGTTCTTC
CDR3 protein: CASSLGAGVGNEQFF